This is a list of T cell receptor beta chains from one sample in a study of T cell responses to AZD1222 COVID-19 vaccine. The method was immunoSEQ multiplex PCR; TCRdb's version includes in-frame clones alone and lacks a portion of them. Among some 200,000 clones listed, more than 70% were seen once. Sequencing used peripheral blood, obtained 28 days after the second AZD1222 dose. Receptors were obtained from an adult who received the AZD1222 COVID-19 vaccine. The CDR3 runs from the conserved cysteine through the conserved F or W. D genes are given only for firm matches. Size values are once, few and many counts, or a class for expanded clones, and some rows have none.

>TRBD1|TRBV7-2|16|TRBJ2-1|NA
CASSRLGTGAYNEQFF
TGTGCCAGCAGCCGCTTGGGGACAGGGGCCTACAATGAGCAGTTCTTC
>TRBD1|TRBV18|14|TRBJ1-6|NA
CASSPGQGGGPLHF
TGTGCCAGCTCACCAGGACAGGGGGGAGGACCCCTCCACTTT
>NA|TRBV5-1|15|TRBJ1-1|NA
CASSLDRTLLAEAFF
TGCGCCAGCAGCTTGGACAGGACGTTGTTGGCTGAAGCTTTCTTT
>NA|TRBV6-5|14|TRBJ1-1|NA
CATSTGTKRAEAFF
TGTGCCACTTCGACCGGGACCAAAAGGGCTGAAGCTTTCTTT
>NA|TRBV28|12|TRBJ2-5|NA
CASSSGSLTQYF
TGTGCCAGCAGTTCGGGCTCGTTGACCCAGTACTTC
>NA|TRBV7-9|13|TRBJ1-5|NA
CASSAQGQGPQHF
TGTGCCAGCAGCGCCCAGGGGCAAGGTCCCCAGCATTTT
>NA|TRBV5-5|15|TRBJ1-6|NA
CASRILGGYNSPLHF
TGTGCCAGCAGGATCCTCGGGGGTTATAATTCACCCCTCCACTTT
>NA|TRBV5-1|15|TRBJ2-3|NA
CASSLTGQGTDTQYF
TGCGCCAGCAGCTTGACTGGTCAGGGCACAGATACGCAGTATTTT
>TRBD1|TRBV28|14|TRBJ1-5|NA
CASSYRGHGQPQHF
TGTGCCAGCAGTTACAGGGGGCATGGTCAGCCCCAGCATTTT
>NA|TRBV6-6|13|TRBJ2-4|NA
CASSPGGENIQYF
TGTGCCAGCAGTCCCGGAGGGGAAAACATTCAGTACTTC
>NA|TRBV5-8|15|TRBJ2-1|NA
CASSFDGQPYNEQFF
TGTGCCAGCAGCTTTGACGGACAACCCTACAATGAGCAGTTCTTC
>NA|TRBV5-1|14|TRBJ2-3|NA
CASSFTGSTDTQYF
TGCGCCAGCAGCTTTACGGGGTCCACAGATACGCAGTATTTT
>TRBD1|TRBV3-1/TRBV3-2|14|TRBJ1-2|NA
CASSQRDRGRGYTF
TGTGCCAGCAGCCAACGGGACAGGGGGCGCGGCTACACCTTC
>TRBD2|TRBV28|15|TRBJ2-3|NA
CASSLTSAPTDTQYF
TGTGCCAGCAGTTTGACTAGCGCGCCCACAGATACGCAGTATTTT
>TRBD2|TRBV4-3|14|TRBJ2-1|NA
CASSQEGTSDEQFF
TGCGCCAGCAGCCAAGAGGGGACTAGTGATGAGCAGTTCTTC
>TRBD2|TRBV9|17|TRBJ2-3|NA
CASSPPGTSGRANTQYF
TGTGCCAGCAGCCCCCCCGGGACTAGCGGGAGGGCAAATACGCAGTATTTT
>NA|TRBV5-5|12|TRBJ2-3|NA
CASSPLVDTQYF
TGTGCCAGCAGCCCCCTAGTGGATACGCAGTATTTT
>NA|TRBV27|12|TRBJ2-7|NA
CASRTGTYEQYF
TGTGCCAGCAGGACAGGTACCTACGAGCAGTACTTC
>NA|TRBV6-6|13|TRBJ1-5|NA
CASSYGERVPQHF
TGTGCCAGCAGTTACGGGGAGCGCGTGCCCCAGCATTTT
>NA|TRBV24-1|14|TRBJ2-2|NA
CATSDTHLGGELFF
TGTGCCACCAGTGATACTCACTTGGGGGGGGAGCTGTTTTTT
>TRBD1|TRBV28|15|TRBJ2-5|NA
CASSAIRDRQETQYF
TGTGCCAGCAGTGCAATCCGGGACAGGCAAGAGACCCAGTACTTC
>NA|TRBV3-1/TRBV3-2|16|TRBJ1-1|few
CASRPGSLGMNTEAFF
TGTGCCAGCCGTCCGGGGAGCCTAGGAATGAACACTGAAGCTTTCTTT
>TRBD1|TRBV30|14|TRBJ1-2|NA
CAWSALGTGYGYTF
TGTGCCTGGAGTGCCCTCGGGACAGGGTACGGCTACACCTTC
>NA|TRBV5-4|12|TRBJ1-2|NA
CASSLDSYGYTF
TGTGCCAGCAGCTTGGATTCCTATGGCTACACCTTC
>TRBD2|TRBV9|16|TRBJ2-1|NA
CASSAQSGRSYNEQFF
TGTGCCAGCAGCGCCCAGAGCGGGAGGTCCTACAATGAGCAGTTCTTC
>NA|TRBV4-3|15|TRBJ1-1|NA
CASSFGQGLNTEAFF
TGCGCCAGCAGCTTCGGGCAGGGGCTAAACACTGAAGCTTTCTTT
>TRBD2|TRBV28|16|TRBJ2-3|NA
CASSSPISGVMDTQYF
TGTGCCAGCAGTTCCCCTATAAGCGGGGTTATGGATACGCAGTATTTT
>TRBD1|TRBV27|16|TRBJ1-6|few
CASTLIGQGARSPLHF
TGTGCCAGCACTCTTATCGGACAGGGGGCTCGATCACCCCTCCACTTT
>NA|TRBV11-2|16|TRBJ1-1|NA
CASSLLPSGMNTEAFF
TGTGCCAGCAGCTTACTTCCGTCGGGAATGAACACTGAAGCTTTCTTT
>NA|TRBV27|11|TRBJ2-7|once
CASTAGGEQYF
TGTGCCAGCACCGCCGGGGGCGAGCAGTACTTC
>NA|TRBV9|14|TRBJ1-3|NA
CASSVAGDGNTIYF
TGTGCCAGCAGCGTAGCGGGGGATGGAAACACCATATATTTT
>NA|TRBV15|13|TRBJ1-1|NA
CATSSRGSTEAFF
TGTGCCACCAGCAGCAGGGGATCTACTGAAGCTTTCTTT
>TRBD2|TRBV7-2|14|TRBJ2-5|NA
CASSLPSGRETQYF
TGTGCCAGCAGCTTACCTAGCGGGAGAGAGACCCAGTACTTC
>TRBD2|TRBV7-2|18|TRBJ2-1|few
CASSLARLSTSGLDEQFF
TGTGCCAGCAGCTTAGCGCGGTTATCGACTAGCGGGTTGGATGAGCAGTTCTTC
>NA|TRBV5-4|15|TRBJ1-2|NA
CASSLSRHGAAGYTF
TGTGCCAGCAGCCTGTCGCGGCACGGGGCGGCTGGCTACACCTTC
>TRBD1|TRBV24-1|17|TRBJ1-5|NA
CATSDLGGGEGNQPQHF
TGTGCCACCAGTGATTTGGGAGGGGGCGAAGGCAATCAGCCCCAGCATTTT
>NA|TRBV7-2|16|TRBJ2-2|NA
CASSLAGGWDTGELFF
TGTGCCAGCAGCTTAGCAGGAGGATGGGACACCGGGGAGCTGTTTTTT
>NA|TRBV27|15|TRBJ1-4|NA
CASSPRRATNEKLFF
TGTGCCAGCAGTCCCCGACGTGCAACTAATGAAAAACTGTTTTTT
>TRBD2|TRBV11-2|15|TRBJ2-3|NA
CASSFGLAGTDTQYF
TGTGCCAGCAGCTTCGGTCTAGCGGGGACAGATACGCAGTATTTT
>TRBD1|TRBV28|15|TRBJ1-2|NA
CASSLGGGTAYGYTF
TGTGCCAGCAGTTTAGGAGGGGGGACAGCTTATGGCTACACCTTC
>NA|TRBV5-1|14|TRBJ2-5|NA
CASSLGRGGETQYF
TGCGCCAGCAGCCTGGGGCGGGGTGGAGAGACCCAGTACTTC
>NA|TRBV5-1|14|TRBJ1-1|few
CASSRDQGSTEAFF
TGCGCCAGCAGCCGGGACCAGGGGAGCACTGAAGCTTTCTTT
>NA|TRBV5-4|13|TRBJ2-3|few
CASTRTGTDTQYF
TGTGCCAGCACCCGGACAGGCACAGATACGCAGTATTTT
>TRBD1|TRBV5-6|14|TRBJ1-2|NA
CASSLVDRASGYTF
TGTGCCAGCAGCTTGGTTGACAGGGCCAGTGGCTACACCTTC
>NA|TRBV21-1|16|TRBJ2-7|once
CASSTRGTSASYEQYF
TGTGCCAGCAGCACCCGGGGGACTAGCGCCTCCTACGAGCAGTACTTC
>TRBD1|TRBV7-2|15|TRBJ2-7|NA
CASSLVQGASYEQYF
TGTGCCAGCAGCTTAGTACAGGGGGCATCCTACGAGCAGTACTTC
>NA|TRBV10-3|14|TRBJ2-6|NA
CAISGDSGANVLTF
TGTGCCATCAGCGGGGACTCTGGGGCCAACGTCCTGACTTTC
>TRBD1|TRBV19|14|TRBJ1-2|NA
CASSLDRGPYGYTF
TGTGCCAGTAGCCTGGACAGGGGTCCCTATGGCTACACCTTC
>NA|TRBV19|14|TRBJ2-2|NA
CASSLSWDTGELFF
TGTGCCAGTAGTCTATCCTGGGACACCGGGGAGCTGTTTTTT
>NA|TRBV30|15|TRBJ1-4|once
CAWSVSARLLEKLFF
TGTGCCTGGAGTGTATCGGCGAGACTACTTGAAAAACTGTTTTTT
>NA|TRBV9|18|TRBJ2-7|NA
CASSPQGLDLISSYEQYF
TGTGCCAGCAGCCCCCAGGGTCTAGACCTCATTAGCTCCTACGAGCAGTACTTC
>TRBD1|TRBV27|16|TRBJ1-2|NA
CASSLSPGGAFYGYTF
TGTGCCAGCAGTTTATCCCCAGGGGGCGCGTTCTATGGCTACACCTTC
>NA|TRBV19|13|TRBJ1-1|NA
CASNYERDTEAFF
TGTGCCAGTAATTACGAAAGGGACACTGAAGCTTTCTTT
>NA|TRBV6-6|15|TRBJ2-7|NA
CASSYRAESSYEQYF
TGTGCCAGCAGTTACAGGGCGGAGAGCTCCTACGAGCAGTACTTC
>TRBD1|TRBV5-1|16|TRBJ1-4|NA
CASSLGTGIRIGKLFF
TGCGCCAGCAGCTTGGGGACAGGGATTAGGATCGGAAAACTGTTTTTT
>NA|TRBV5-4|13|TRBJ2-7|NA
CASSLYGSYEQYF
TGTGCCAGCAGCTTGTACGGAAGCTACGAGCAGTACTTC